This T cell receptor beta chain was retrieved from a study of blood T cell repertoires in COVID-19. Germline-derived CDR1 and CDR2 are GTSNPN and SVGIG (reference sequence). This CDR3 region has 13 residues. V dropped 8 bases and J dropped 6; count of bases not matched to a gene: 8. Original processing methods: Nucleated cell number was recorded as an estimate derived from reference gene primer amplification. Assay: immunoSEQ multiplex PCR; the TCRdb copy retains only in-frame clones and omits some. That table supplies the V and J calls and clone size; D and trimming were determined from the DNA. This table holds approximately 340,000 clones, 80% to 95% found once.

The TCR originated in a woman in her thirties or forties who had been exposed to COVID-19. What was sequenced was PBMCs or T cells enriched from blood (not recorded which). V is TRBV30 and J is TRBJ1-5; the match to TRBD1 covers 9 bases. As DNA, the CDR3 is TGTGCCCTTGGGACAGGGTGGCTTCAGCCCCAGCATTTT. This sequence encodes CALGTGWLQPQHF.